The 28 T cell receptor beta chains given below trace back to one sample, sequenced in a study of OX40 agonist ivuxolimab in advanced cancers. Produced via immunoSEQ multiplex PCR; TCRdb's table is partial and in-frame only. The repertoire has about 82,000 clones, 85% to 90% of them found once; the top ten carry around 0.21%. The source was CD4+ or CD8+ T cells sorted from blood, collected in a trial of the OX40 agonist ivuxolimab. All receptors come from an adult with an advanced solid tumor such as melanoma, head and neck, liver or kidney cancer.

This chain uses TRBV9 with TRBJ2-6; TRBD1 might be the D (5 bases). Per the germline V gene, CDR1 is SGDLS and CDR2 is YYNGEE. CDR3 length equals 18 residues. V gave up 0 bases and J gave up 0 bases, with 13 bases separating them. The CDR3 reads CASSVDQGVTSGANVLTF. The CDR3 DNA reads TGTGCCAGCAGCGTAGATCAGGGTGTAACCTCTGGGGCCAACGTCCTGACTTTC.

V is TRBV18 and J is TRBJ1-3; no definite D call. The CDR3 runs 14 residues. CDR1 and CDR2 (germline): KGHSH, LQKENI. V lost 3 bases, J lost 1 base, and 7 bases lay in between. The CDR3 protein is CASSPDLSGNTIYF. CDR3 in DNA: TGTGCCAGCTCACCGGATCTTTCTGGAAACACCATATATTTT.

The rearrangement links TRBV28 to TRBJ1-1; D may be TRBD1 (6 bases). The CDR3 totals 15 residues. Germline V gene data show CDR1 as MDHEN and CDR2 as SYDVKM. The V end lost 6 bases, the J end lost 0 bases, and 14 bases lay between the germline ends. In DNA, the CDR3 is TGTGCCAGCAGGCTAGGGGACACAATGAACACTGAAGCTTTCTTT. It codes for CASRLGDTMNTEAFF.

V gene TRBV19 combines with J gene TRBJ2-6; D gene uncertain. V was cut by 2 bases and J by 3 bases, with 8 bases left in between. CDR1 and CDR2 (germline): LNHDA, SQIVND (reference sequence). This CDR3 has 15 residues. The chain's CDR3 is CASSILRVGANVLTF. The DNA for the CDR3 is TGTGCCAGTAGTATACTAAGGGTTGGGGCCAACGTCCTGACTTTC.

The chain links TRBV5-6 to TRBJ1-5; 9 bases align to TRBD1. In germline, CDR1 is SGHDT, CDR2 YYEEEE. V lost 3 bases to trimming and J lost 3 bases; unmatched junction nucleotides: 1. The CDR3 totals 14 residues. The CDR3 DNA reads as TGTGCCAGCAGCTCACAGGGGGCCAATCAGCCCCAGCATTTT. Protein sequence: CASSSQGANQPQHF.

The chain has TRBV2 and TRBJ1-1; 8 bases map to TRBD1. This CDR3 comprises 15 residues. Per the germline V gene, CDR1 is SNHLY and CDR2 is FYNNEI. With 7 bases clipped from V and 1 base from J, the junction kept 8 bases outside the gene matches. DNA for the CDR3: TGTGCCAGCATAGGACAGGGTAGAGAGAACACTGAAGCTTTCTTT. As protein: CASIGQGRENTEAFF.

With respect to this clone: In the same sample, other DNA sequences code for this CDR3. The gene calls are TRBV2 and TRBJ2-1, with TRBD1 identical over 8 bases. Trimming at V came to 4 bases and at J to 3 bases, leaving 5 bases not matched to a gene. Per germline, CDR1 SNHLY and CDR2 FYNNEI. The CDR3 extends over 15 amino acids. DNA of the CDR3: TGTGCCAGCAGTGTGGACAGGGTACTCTACAATGAGCAGTTCTTC. It codes for CASSVDRVLYNEQFF.

The rearrangement uses TRBV5-1 and TRBJ2-1; 7 positions agree with TRBD2. CDR3 length: 16 amino acids. Germline values: CDR1 SGHRS, CDR2 YFSETQ. The ends lost 2 bases at V and 0 bases at J; junction bases unmatched: 5. The CDR3 loop reads CASSLGTMSSYNEQFF. For the CDR3, the DNA is TGCGCCAGCAGCTTAGGGACTATGAGCTCCTACAATGAGCAGTTCTTC.

The rearrangement joins TRBV7-9 to TRBJ1-4; 8 nucleotides agree with TRBD1. The V segment lost 5 bases and the J segment 9 bases; nucleotides outside the gene matches: 11. Germline lookup yields CDR1 SEHNR and CDR2 FQNEAQ (reference sequence). This CDR3 has 15 amino acids. CDR3 sequence (DNA): TGTGCCAGCAGCCTAGGACAGGGAGACATCAAAAAACTGTTTTTT. Its protein is CASSLGQGDIKKLFF.

A word on this clone: Relative to the germline gene, one junction end is altered; a read error may explain this. The rearrangement uses TRBV5-5 and TRBJ2-1; TRBD1 agrees at 7 bases. The CDR3 spans 15 residues. The V gene's germline CDR1 is SGHKS and CDR2 YYEKEE (reference sequence). The CDR3 nucleotides are TGTGCCAGCAGCTTCGGGAAGGGGGCCTACGATGAGCAGTTCTTC. Encoded protein: CASSFGKGAYDEQFF.

The chain combines TRBV7-9 with TRBJ2-5; 7 nucleotides agree with TRBD1. V lost 2 bases, J lost 5 bases, and 5 bases stayed unmatched. Germline V gene data show CDR1 as SEHNR and CDR2 as FQNEAQ (reference sequence). CDR3 length: 14 residues. CDR3 protein: CASSLTGVRETQYF. The DNA for the CDR3 is TGTGCCAGCAGCTTAACAGGGGTGAGGGAGACCCAGTACTTC.

This chain uses TRBV18 with TRBJ2-5, with D possibly TRBD2 on 7 matching bases. Trimming took off 5 bases at V and 5 bases at J, with 15 bases between the two ends. CDR1 is KGHSH, CDR2 LQKENI, per germline. The CDR3 consists of 14 residues. The CDR3 protein is CASSDWGGRETQYF. DNA of the CDR3: TGTGCCAGCTCAGACTGGGGGGGCCGGGAGACCCAGTACTTC.

This clone was recorded a few times. CDR3 protein: CASRAGLPNTEAFF. CDR3 nucleotide sequence: TGTGCCAGCCGCGCGGGGTTACCTAACACTGAAGCTTTCTTT. V and J are TRBV27 and TRBJ1-1; D is uncertain. V lost 8 bases, J lost 2 bases, and 15 bases lay in between. Germline V gives CDR1 MNHEY, CDR2 SMNVEV (reference sequence). CDR3 size: 14 residues.

This chain connects TRBV6-1 to TRBJ1-3; TRBD1 aligns across 7 bases. There are 15 residues in the CDR3. V lost 4 bases to trimming and J lost 4 bases; unmatched junction nucleotides: 7. Looked up from germline, CDR1 is MNHNS and CDR2 is SASEGT. CDR3 residues: CASSATGAVGNTIYF. Written as DNA, the CDR3 is TGTGCCAGCAGTGCCACAGGGGCGGTCGGAAACACCATATATTTT.

V and J are TRBV11-2 and TRBJ2-7; maybe TRBD2 (7 bases). The CDR3 covers 13 residues. Germline V lookup: CDR1 SGHAT, CDR2 FQNNGV. V was clipped by 3 bases and J by 2 bases, with 8 bases between them. The CDR3 coding sequence is TGTGCCAGCAGCTTCGGGGGGCCCTACGAGCAGTACTTC. Its protein product is CASSFGGPYEQYF.

This rearrangement joins TRBV5-4 to TRBJ1-2; D call uncertain. The V gene lost 0 bases and the J gene lost 7 bases, with 7 bases spanning the gap. Germline lookup yields CDR1 SGHNT and CDR2 YYREEE (reference sequence). The CDR3 consists of 12 residues. In DNA, the CDR3 is TGTGCCAGCAGCTTGGGGGTTGGTGGCTACACCTTC. Amino acid sequence: CASSLGVGGYTF.

The chain links TRBV9 to TRBJ1-3; the match to TRBD1 covers 8 bases. Germline V gene lookup returns CDR1 SGDLS and CDR2 YYNGEE. The CDR3 is 14 residues long. V was pared by 3 bases and J by 4 bases, with 3 bases of the junction left unmatched. CDR3 bases: TGTGCCAGCAGCGGGACAGGGACCGGAAACACCATATATTTT. The encoded protein is CASSGTGTGNTIYF.

The rearrangement joins TRBV6-1 to TRBJ1-4; D is unresolved. The length of the CDR3 is 13 residues. Trimming removed 6 bases at V and 6 bases at J, with 11 bases between. Germline V gene sequence: CDR1 MNHNS, CDR2 SASEGT. The CDR3 reads CASSEGWDEKLFF. The CDR3 DNA sequence: TGTGCCAGCAGCGAGGGTTGGGATGAAAAACTGTTTTTT.

The V gene is TRBV5-1, the J gene TRBJ1-2; D gene unclear. Per germline, CDR1 SGHRS and CDR2 YFSETQ. CDR3 length: 14 amino acids. Trimming took 0 bases from V and 2 from J, leaving 8 bases between them. The CDR3 sequence is CASSLGDMNYGYTF. The CDR3 DNA sequence: TGCGCCAGCAGCTTGGGTGACATGAACTATGGCTACACCTTC. The variable domain in full, with the rest retrieved from reference TRBV5-1 and TRBJ1-2, is KAGVTQTPRYLIKTRGQQVTLSCSPISGHRSVSWYQQTPGQGLQFLFEYFSETQRNKGNFPGRFSGRQFSNSRSEMNVSTLELGDSALYLCASSLGDMNYGYTFGSGTRLTVV.

This clone showed up just a few times. The chain joins TRBV4-1 to TRBJ2-7; D possibly corresponds to TRBD1 (5 bases). The CDR3 has 14 amino acids. V lost 1 base, J lost 0 bases, and 7 bases lay in between. Germline V gene sequence: CDR1 MGHRA, CDR2 YSYEKL. The CDR3 nucleotides are TGCGCCAGCAGCCAAGCTGACAGCTCCTACGAGCAGTACTTC. It codes for CASSQADSSYEQYF.

The chain carries TRBV6-5 and TRBJ2-1, with TRBD2 matching over 9 bases. Germline V gives CDR1 MNHEY, CDR2 SVGAGI. Trimming at V came to 4 bases and at J to 5 bases, leaving 6 bases not matched to a gene. This CDR3 is built from 15 residues. The CDR3 nucleotides are TGTGCCAGCAGTTCTAGCGGGACTGGCGACAATGAGCAGTTCTTC. Translating it yields CASSSSGTGDNEQFF.

The CDR3, as DNA: TGTGCCGTAGGACTAGCGGGGGGTACAGATACGCAGTATTTT. Amino acid sequence: CAVGLAGGTDTQYF. The rearrangement joins TRBV10-3 to TRBJ2-3; 14 positions match TRBD2. The CDR3 is 14 residues long. From germline, CDR1 is ENHRY and CDR2 SYGVKD. V dropped 11 bases and J dropped 3; count of bases not matched to a gene: 4.

V is TRBV7-2 and J is TRBJ2-7; the D is unclear. Trimming removed 1 base from V and 3 bases from J, with 13 bases in between. CDR1 is SGHTA and CDR2 is FQGNSA in the germline V gene. CDR3 length: 15 amino acids. CDR3 sequence: CASSLVGGNYYEQYF. The CDR3 bases are TGTGCCAGCAGCTTAGTGGGCGGAAATTACTACGAGCAGTACTTC.

The chain has TRBV7-2 and TRBJ2-1; 7 bases match TRBD1. CDR3 size: 14 residues. From germline, CDR1 is SGHTA and CDR2 FQGNSA. The ends lost 2 bases at V and 7 bases at J; junction bases unmatched: 5. The CDR3 spells CASSLFGQANEQFF. The CDR3 DNA is TGTGCCAGCAGCTTATTTGGACAGGCAAATGAGCAGTTCTTC.

The V call is TRBV4-3, the J call TRBJ2-1, with D possibly TRBD2 on 5 matching bases. Trimming took 6 bases from V and 8 from J, leaving 14 bases between them. This CDR3 contains 13 residues. Germline CDR1 and CDR2: LGHNA and YSLEER. Here the CDR3 reads CASRASPSDEQFF. The CDR3 DNA reads as TGCGCCAGCAGGGCTAGCCCATCGGATGAGCAGTTCTTC.

As DNA, the CDR3 is TGTGCCAGCAGCCGAGCTGGGGCCAACGTCCTGACTTTC. Its protein product is CASSRAGANVLTF. The V call is TRBV9, the J call TRBJ2-6; D call uncertain. Germline V gene sequence: CDR1 SGDLS, CDR2 YYNGEE. Between the trimmed V and J ends, which lost 4 bases and 2 bases, there was a span of 4 bases. This CDR3 has 13 residues.

The chain links TRBV10-3 to TRBJ1-5; the match to TRBD1 covers 9 bases. This CDR3 is 15 amino acids long. Germline assignment: CDR1 ENHRY and CDR2 SYGVKD. The J segment lost 6 bases and the V segment lost 4 bases, leaving 7 bases of the junction unmatched. As DNA, the CDR3 is TGTGCCATCAGTGCGACGACAGGGGGAGGTCAGCCCCAGCATTTT. Its protein product is CAISATTGGGQPQHF.

V is TRBV5-5 and J is TRBJ2-7, with no clear D. CDR3 length: 14 residues. CDR1 and CDR2 (germline): SGHKS, YYEKEE (reference sequence). Trimming took off 3 bases at V and 3 bases at J, with 13 bases between the two ends. In DNA form, the CDR3 reads TGTGCCAGCAGCTCGGGCGGAGTAGGCTACGAGCAGTACTTC. This gives the protein CASSSGGVGYEQYF.